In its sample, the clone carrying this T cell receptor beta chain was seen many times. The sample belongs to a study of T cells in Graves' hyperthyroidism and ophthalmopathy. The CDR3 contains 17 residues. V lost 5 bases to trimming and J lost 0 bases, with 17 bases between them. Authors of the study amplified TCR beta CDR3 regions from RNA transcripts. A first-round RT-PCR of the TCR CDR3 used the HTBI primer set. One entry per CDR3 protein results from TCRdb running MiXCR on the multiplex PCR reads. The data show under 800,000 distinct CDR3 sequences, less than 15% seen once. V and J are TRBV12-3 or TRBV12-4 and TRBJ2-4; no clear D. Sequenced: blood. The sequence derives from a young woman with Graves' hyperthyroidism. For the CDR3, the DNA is TGTGCCAGCAGTCCCTTTTTAGGGCAAATAGCCAAAAACATTCAGTACTTC. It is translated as CASSPFLGQIAKNIQYF.